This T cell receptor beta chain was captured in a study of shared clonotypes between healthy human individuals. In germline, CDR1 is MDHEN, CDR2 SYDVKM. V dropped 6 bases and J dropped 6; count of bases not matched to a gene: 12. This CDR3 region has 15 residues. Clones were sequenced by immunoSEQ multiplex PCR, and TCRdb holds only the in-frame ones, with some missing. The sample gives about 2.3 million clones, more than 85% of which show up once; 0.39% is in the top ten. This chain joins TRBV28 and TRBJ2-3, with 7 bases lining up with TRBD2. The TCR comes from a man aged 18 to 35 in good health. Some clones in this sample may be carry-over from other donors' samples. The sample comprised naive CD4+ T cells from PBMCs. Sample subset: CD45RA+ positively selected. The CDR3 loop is CASSLTGLDDDTQYF. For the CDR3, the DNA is TGTGCCAGCAGCCTTACCGGACTAGATGATGATACGCAGTATTTT.